The 23 T cell receptor beta chains in this list originate from one sample, sequenced in a study of regulatory T cells in long-lasting Graves disease. Library construction for TCR beta used iRepertoire HTBI primers and Arm-PCR of CDR3 regions. Each CDR3 protein is one row after TCRdb ran MiXCR on the multiplex PCR reads. The data hold roughly 700,000 distinct CDR3 sequences, with about 32% observed a single time. As to time point: persistent/refractory GD, antithyroid drugs over 5 years with positive TRAb. Making the TCR library involved RNA that had been extracted from PBMCs. The input for sequencing was peripheral blood mononuclear cells (PBMCs), taken when the disease was refractory, from a patient treated with antithyroid drugs. The receptor set was obtained from a female donor with Graves disease.

This clonotype was detected many times. CDR3 in DNA: TGTGCCAGCAGTGAATCGGGCAGGGACACCGGGGAGCTGTTTTTT. Its protein product is CASSESGRDTGELFF. The chain employs TRBV2 and TRBJ2-2; D is possibly TRBD1 (5 bases). V was trimmed by 2 bases and J by 3 bases, leaving 10 bases between them. CDR1 and CDR2 (germline): SNHLY, FYNNEI. This CDR3 contains 15 residues.

V is TRBV19 and J is TRBJ1-4, with D possibly being TRBD1 (5 bases). The CDR3 is made up of 14 amino acids. Germline V gene data show CDR1 as LNHDA and CDR2 as SQIVND (reference sequence). V was cut by 3 bases and J by 4 bases, with 9 bases left in between. CDR3 amino acids: CASSMWQGNEKLFF. The CDR3 DNA reads TGTGCCAGTAGTATGTGGCAGGGTAATGAAAAACTGTTTTTT.

This clonotype came up many times. The chain couples TRBV12-3 or TRBV12-4 to TRBJ2-4; 8 nucleotides line up with TRBD2. The CDR3 runs 12 residues. Germline trimming cut 5 bases from V and 8 bases from J; bases unmatched to any gene: 2. The CDR3 protein is CASSSGSYIQYF. Written as DNA, the CDR3 is TGTGCCAGCAGTAGCGGGAGTTACATTCAGTACTTC.

This clonotype has just a few counts. V and J are TRBV5-5 and TRBJ1-1; D ambiguous. Trimming removed 0 bases at V and 2 bases at J, with 8 bases between. The CDR3 is 14 residues long. Per the germline V gene, CDR1 is SGHKS and CDR2 is YYEKEE (reference sequence). The CDR3 is CASSLVRSNTEAFF. CDR3 bases: TGTGCCAGCAGCTTGGTGAGGTCTAACACTGAAGCTTTCTTT.

The V and J genes are TRBV20-1 and TRBJ2-1, with 11 positions matching TRBD2. This CDR3 contains 17 residues. The V gene end was trimmed by 0 bases and the J gene end by 3 bases; junction bases not matched to a gene: 7. Per the germline V gene, CDR1 is DFQATT and CDR2 is SNEGSKA (reference sequence). CDR3 in amino acids: CSARDPGTSGYYNEQFF. CDR3 DNA: TGCAGTGCTAGAGATCCCGGGACTAGCGGATACTACAATGAGCAGTTCTTC.

This chain links TRBV20-1 with TRBJ1-3; D gene ambiguous. Looked up from germline, CDR1 is DFQATT and CDR2 is SNEGSKA (reference sequence). V lost 0 bases to trimming and J lost 0 bases, with 9 bases between them. This CDR3 has 15 amino acids. The CDR3 DNA follows: TGCAGTGCTAGAGAGGATATCCACTCTGGAAACACCATATATTTT. Its translation is CSAREDIHSGNTIYF.

This clonotype was detected many times. The chain is built from TRBV28 and TRBJ1-2; 8 bases are a match to TRBD1. This CDR3 is 12 amino acids long. V shed 9 bases and J 8 bases; nucleotides not matched to a gene: 8. Germline V lookup: CDR1 MDHEN, CDR2 SYDVKM. CDR3 DNA sequence: TGTGCCAGTATGGACAGGGCAGAGGGCTACACCTTC. Its translation is CASMDRAEGYTF.

This clonotype appeared a few times. The V and J genes are TRBV20-1 and TRBJ1-3; D uncertain. V was pared by 6 bases and J by 0 bases, with 12 bases between. Per the germline V gene, CDR1 is DFQATT and CDR2 is SNEGSKA (reference sequence). CDR3 size: 14 residues. The CDR3 DNA reads as TGCAGTGCGACACCTGGACTCTCTGGAAACACCATATATTTT. It specifies CSATPGLSGNTIYF.

This clonotype came up a few times. V gene TRBV20-1 combines with J gene TRBJ2-7; 9 bases agree with TRBD2. V lost 2 bases to trimming and J lost 3 bases; unmatched junction nucleotides: 5. Per germline, CDR1 DFQATT and CDR2 SNEGSKA (reference sequence). This CDR3 is built from 14 residues. The CDR3 spells CSARQSAGGYEQYF. As DNA, the CDR3 is TGCAGTGCTAGACAGTCAGCGGGAGGCTACGAGCAGTACTTC.

This clonotype has ten or more counts. The chain recombines TRBV5-1 with TRBJ1-4, with D tentatively TRBD1 (5 bases). Germline CDR1 SGHRS, CDR2 YFSETQ. Trimming took off 3 bases at V and 5 bases at J, with 11 bases between the two ends. The CDR3 is 14 amino acids. The CDR3 reads CASSWDGKNEKLFF. CDR3 DNA: TGCGCCAGCAGCTGGGACGGCAAGAATGAAAAACTGTTTTTT.

The chain is built from TRBV2 and TRBJ1-3; D remains ambiguous. Trimming removed 6 bases at V and 8 bases at J, with 17 bases between. Germline V gives CDR1 SNHLY, CDR2 FYNNEI. The CDR3 is 14 residues long. Here the CDR3 DNA reads TGTGCCAGCAGCGAGGACCTCCGGAGGGACACCATATATTTT. This gives the protein CASSEDLRRDTIYF.

V is TRBV5-1 and J is TRBJ2-1; the D gene is possibly TRBD2 (5 bases). This CDR3 region has 13 residues. V dropped 4 bases and J dropped 10 bases, with 15 bases sitting between them. Per the germline V gene, CDR1 is SGHRS and CDR2 is YFSETQ. The CDR3 bases are TGCGCCAGCAGCCGATCGGGGAGTCCCGAGCAGTTCTTC. Translated, it gives CASSRSGSPEQFF.

The V and J genes are TRBV5-1 and TRBJ1-5, with TRBD1 matching 7 bases. The CDR3 sequence is 15 residues long. Germline trimming cut 4 bases from V and 1 base from J; bases unmatched to any gene: 5. CDR1 and CDR2 (germline): SGHRS, YFSETQ. CDR3 residues: CASSTGQRSNQPQHF. The DNA of the CDR3 is TGCGCCAGCAGCACGGGACAGAGGAGCAATCAGCCCCAGCATTTT. The variable domain in full, with the rest retrieved from reference TRBV5-1 and TRBJ1-5, is KAGVTQTPRYLIKTRGQQVTLSCSPISGHRSVSWYQQTPGQGLQFLFEYFSETQRNKGNFPGRFSGRQFSNSRSEMNVSTLELGDSALYLCASSTGQRSNQPQHFGDGTRLSIL.

The V gene is TRBV12-3 or TRBV12-4, the J gene TRBJ1-1; D gene unclear. The CDR3 covers 13 residues. Trimming took off 7 bases at V and 0 bases at J, with 9 bases between the two ends. CDR3 sequence reads: CASKFNMNTEAFF. DNA of the CDR3: TGTGCCAGCAAGTTTAACATGAACACTGAAGCTTTCTTT.

Of note for this clonotype: A clone one base away is much larger, so this may be a read error. The chain joins TRBV6-1 to TRBJ1-6; 9 nucleotides align to TRBD1. Germline V gene lookup returns CDR1 MNHNS and CDR2 SASEGT. The CDR3 sequence is 15 residues long. The chain's CDR3 is CTSTRAGQGSSPLHF. In DNA, the CDR3 is TGTACCAGCACCAGAGCGGGACAGGGAAGTTCACCCCTCCACTTT.

The chain couples TRBV28 to TRBJ2-7, with 7 bases identical to TRBD2. Germline CDR1 and CDR2: MDHEN and SYDVKM. The trim removed 8 bases at V and 3 bases at J, leaving 16 bases unmatched. The CDR3 length is 16 residues. The DNA for the CDR3 is TGTGCCAGCCGACCTGGGGGGGAATCCGGGGACTACGAGCAGTACTTC. Amino acid sequence: CASRPGGESGDYEQYF.

The chain joins TRBV12-3 or TRBV12-4 to TRBJ1-2; D is undetermined. The CDR3 is 13 amino acids. With 5 bases removed from V and 4 bases from J, the gap between germline ends came to 11 bases. CDR3 in DNA: TGTGCCAGCAGTAATAGACACATCTATGGCTACACCTTC. Translating it yields CASSNRHIYGYTF.

V and J are TRBV29-1 and TRBJ1-1, with 8 bases aligning to TRBD1. V shed 7 bases and J 0 bases; nucleotides not matched to a gene: 4. This CDR3 is built from 13 residues. The germline gives CDR1 SQVTM, CDR2 ANQGSEA. The chain's CDR3 is CSATDRVNTEAFF. In nucleotides, the CDR3 is TGCAGCGCTACGGACAGGGTGAACACTGAAGCTTTCTTT.

The chain employs TRBV20-1 and TRBJ1-1; no reliable D call. Trimming removed 5 bases from V and 12 bases from J, with 25 bases in between. Germline CDR1 DFQATT, CDR2 SNEGSKA (reference sequence). The CDR3 has 14 amino acids. The CDR3 region has the DNA TGCAGTGCTCAGGTGACTGTTTCTGGCTCGAATACTTTCTTT. This translates into CSAQVTVSGSNTFF.

The rearrangement joins TRBV12-3 or TRBV12-4 to TRBJ2-5, with D tentatively TRBD1 or TRBD2 (5 bases each). The ends were cut back, 5 bases at V and 5 bases at J, with 18 bases in the middle. The CDR3 loop spans 15 amino acids. The CDR3 DNA follows: TGTGCCAGCAGTCCCGGGACCGCGGTGGGGGAGACCCAGTACTTC. Translation gives CASSPGTAVGETQYF.

This clonotype turned up a few times. The chain couples TRBV19 to TRBJ2-7, with 7 bases lining up with TRBD2. The CDR3 consists of 16 residues. Germline-derived CDR1 and CDR2 are LNHDA and SQIVND (reference sequence). V trimming: 5 bases; J trimming: 1 base; junction bases outside the gene matches: 11. CDR3 nucleotide sequence: TGTGCCAGTAGTCCCCGAGGGGCTAGCGGTTCCTACGAGCAGTACTTC. The encoded protein is CASSPRGASGSYEQYF.

The rearrangement uses TRBV29-1 and TRBJ1-1, with D maybe TRBD1 (6 bases). CDR3 length: 13 residues. V lost 6 bases and J 0 bases, leaving 11 bases between the germline ends. Germline lookup yields CDR1 SQVTM and CDR2 ANQGSEA. The CDR3 is CSVTQGVNTEAFF. For the CDR3, the DNA is TGCAGCGTGACACAGGGAGTGAACACTGAAGCTTTCTTT.

This clonotype has ten or more counts. V gene TRBV2 combines with J gene TRBJ1-6, with TRBD1 matching 9 bases. CDR3 size: 15 residues. The germline V gene encodes CDR1 SNHLY and CDR2 FYNNEI. V lost 7 bases to trimming and J lost 7 bases; unmatched junction nucleotides: 8. In DNA form, the CDR3 reads TGTGCCAGCACCCTGGACAGGGGTGAGAATTCACCCCTCCACTTT. It specifies CASTLDRGENSPLHF.